This T cell receptor (beta chain) is from a study of blood T cell repertoires in COVID-19. V lost 2 bases, J lost 11 bases, and 0 bases stayed unmatched. Looked up from germline, CDR1 is MDHEN and CDR2 is SYDVKM. The CDR3 covers 12 residues. Original analysis: The authors estimated nucleated cell counts from reference gene primer amplification. The protocol was immunoSEQ multiplex PCR, while the TCRdb copy is restricted to in-frame clones and leaves out a portion. Clonal size and the V and J genes are those of that table, whereas D and trimming came from the DNA. The table lists about 300,000 clones, 70% to 90% of them singletons, with more than 6.5% in the top ten. This clone was recorded only once.

V gene TRBV28 combines with J gene TRBJ1-4; 9 bases map to TRBD1. The clonotype was recovered from a woman aged 25 to 39 who had recovered from COVID-19. Sequencing was performed on peripheral blood. In DNA, the CDR3 is TGTGCCAGCAGTTTAGGGACAGGGAAACTGTTTTTT. Protein product: CASSLGTGKLFF.